This entry is about one T cell receptor beta chain. Its target antigen remains unknown. Per-nucleotide qualities are absent, and no much larger clonotype sits a single base away. The data originate from a study of cytomegalovirus exposure and HLA in healthy donors (dated by TCRdb to the late 2010s). Study-level background: In an earlier analysis of approximately 640 of the donors, around 290 Gb of sequence data and 120 million or so unique TCR beta sequences from about 179 million T cells were reported. Genome-wide SNP genotypes for about 65% of the roughly 670 donors were used in a later genetic analysis, which treated that subset as a discovery cohort. High-throughput TCR immunosequencing, statistical association of individual TCRs with disease status, and machine learning were combined to predict cytomegalovirus infection status. The study was designed to test whether signatures of past pathogen exposure could be identified by cataloging public T cell receptors. Across 300 to 400 genotyped donors of the cohort, an average of about 240,000 unique TCR beta nucleotide sequences per donor were sequenced, and approximately 19% of those sequences were non-productive. Every repertoire in the discovery cohort had been generated on one and the same sequencing platform. HLA typing included class I and class II loci at four-digit resolution. Roughly 5 DR-DQ haplotypes were handled as single units for association and clustering, since linkage in the cohort was strong. The later analysis used no new phenotypic data to find candidate immune exposures, relying instead on TCR beta sequences and their occurrence across donors. A separate validation cohort of over 95 different subjects was used in addition to the approximately 700-subject first cohort. Of the 300 to 450 genotyped donors, roughly 80% were placed in the genetic ancestry cluster associated with self-reported Caucasian donors. In an earlier analysis of 550 to 700 of the donors, high-throughput TCR beta sequencing was used to judge whether each TCR beta V gene segment behaved as functional or pseudogenic. About 280 gigabases of sequencing data and around 85 million unique TCR sequences made up an early release that covered fewer than 650 HLA-typed donors. Typing coverage differed by locus: A, B, C, DRB1 and DQB1 were typed in roughly 620-640 donors, DQA1 in about 500, DPA1 in around 610, and DPB1 in 472. Using immunosequencing, the study profiled T cell repertoires from 550 to 750 subjects and related those repertoires to cytomegalovirus serostatus. Donor age, sex, ethnicity and CMV serostatus were compiled together with the repertoire data. A later analysis re-analyzed previously published TCR beta repertoires from about 600 donors and added high-resolution HLA genotyping to study TCR occurrence patterns. What the research found in general, with its limitations: A few of the identified cytomegalovirus-associated TCR beta chains were confirmed in vitro to be specific for cytomegalovirus antigens. In a later analysis, TCR association rates were found to vary across HLA loci, with the most associated TCRs seen for DRB1 alleles and the fewest for HLA-C alleles. Most CMV-associated TCR beta chains appeared to be HLA-restricted in a later analysis, and the HLA associations seemed to be driven largely by CMV exposure. A cluster of highly shared sequence variants was judged likely to be a technical artifact of the sequencing pipeline. In a later analysis, HLA-associated TCR beta chains showed more clonal expansion and lower generation probabilities than non-associated chains that were equally common. A further reported finding was that TCR beta sequences accurately predicted the HLA-A and HLA-B alleles for most subjects in the first cohort. According to the authors, the approach could potentially be generalized to other disease states and immunological phenotypes. The study listed 150 to 200 TCR beta chains as associated with cytomegalovirus. The presence/absence analyses assumed that sequencing depth was roughly uniform across donors, and that assumption may not be true. The classifier was reported to diagnose cytomegalovirus status with high specificity and sensitivity in both the original cohort and the validation cohort. Because some donors lacked HLA typing at each locus, the association tests relied only on the typed subset. Immune exposure information for the cohort was limited to CMV serostatus. In an earlier analysis of more than 450 of the donors, most TCR beta V segments were observed in productive rearrangements about 87% or about 30% of the time, broadly matching IMGT annotations. An association between a missense DCLRE1C variant and V-gene and J-gene trimming of TCR beta chains was found in a later genetic analysis and replicated in an independent cohort. Some IMGT-functional V segments, including TRBV6-2 and TRBV6-3, could not be distinguished by the 87-base-pair reads and were therefore excluded. Linkage disequilibrium might explain the correlated functional status among segregating V segments, but an unknown experimental factor could not be ruled out. Compared with the roughly 720-donor mean, donors in an Asian-associated ancestry cluster had fewer N-insertions in productive TCRs, according to a later genetic analysis. Because counts were too low, about 18 rarely observed V segments, including chromosome 9 orphons, were excluded from the earlier analysis of 587 of the donors. Specific HLA alleles were associated with 18,000 or so TCR beta sequences at a false discovery rate of 0.05 in a later analysis. In this cohort, only TCR beta chains were sequenced, and detectable features were limited by the absence of alpha or paired-chain data. When HLA alleles, especially DR and DQ, strongly co-occurred, attributing TCR associations to individual alleles was difficult. Most TCR sequences were seen in very few donors, while some public TCRs were found in many individuals. In a later analysis, several top co-occurrence clusters were reported to appear linked to parvovirus B19, influenza, CMV and Epstein-Barr virus.

In total, approximately 610 healthy bone marrow donors made up the cohort. At the time of sampling, every cohort member was nominally healthy, though immune exposures that went unrecorded were likely present. The donor was CMV seronegative and belonged to the group of approximately 320 seronegative cohort members. A peripheral blood sample was provided by each donor, and peripheral blood mononuclear cells were used for TCR beta sequencing. Genomic DNA was extracted from the blood cell samples with the Qiagen DNeasy Blood Extraction Kit. There are 13 amino acids in the CDR3, from cysteine to phenylalanine inclusive. Only the CDR3 region is kept as DNA, spanning 39 bases read in frame from base 1. V is cut back by 3 bases and J by 5 bases, with 5 bases in the junction unmatched. As encoded in the germline V gene, CDR1 is SGHDT while CDR2 is YYEEEE. The method was the immunoSEQ multiplex PCR assay. For the multiplex PCR, a mixture combining 60 forward primers for TCR Vbeta segments and 13 reverse primers for TCR Jbeta segments was used. The CDR3 region of rearranged TCR beta genes was amplified from genomic DNA by a multiplex PCR assay. The amplified TCR beta libraries were sequenced on the Illumina HiSeq System as 87-base-pair reads. In the original analysis: Across the roughly 640 repertoires, a later analysis counted tens of millions of unique TCR beta chains, around 10 million of which were shared by at least two donors. Raw reads were error-corrected and collapsed into unique sequences with a nearest-neighbor algorithm that merged closely related sequences to remove PCR and sequencing errors. CDR3 sequences were aligned to IMGT reference sequences to assign V, D and J gene segments. Each retained sequence needed at least a six-nucleotide match to both a V gene segment and a J gene segment. Rearrangements were called productive when the CDR3 lacked stop codons and stayed in frame with V and J; all others were non-productive. Following IMGT convention, CDR3 was defined as the stretch from the second conserved V-encoded cysteine up to the conserved J-encoded phenylalanine. Sequences without an unambiguous match to a single V gene segment were excluded from the earlier analysis of about 630 of the donors. An earlier analysis of 587 of the donors classified V segments as functional when productive rearrangements were above 56.7% and as segregating when the standard deviation between donors was above 5%. A statistical classification framework was built for diagnosing cytomegalovirus status from the catalog of TCR beta chain sequences. In a later analysis, TCR nucleotide sequences were compared against IMGT/GENE-DB human TR gene sequences so that V and J genes could be assigned. A later analysis assigned CDR3 sequences and most-parsimonious VDJ recombination scenarios with the TCRdist pipeline. In a later analysis, each TCR beta chain was defined by its CDR3 amino acid sequence together with its V-gene family, and reads lacking a unique V-gene family were excluded. To address suspected cross-contamination and a sequencing artifact, a later analysis removed under 600 highly shared, low-generation-probability nucleotide sequences. In a later analysis, a clonal expansion index was calculated for each public chain from normalized within-repertoire ranks of inferred template counts. In a later analysis, generation probabilities were computed with a VDJ recombination model fitted to out-of-frame rearrangements, and the resulting probabilities were checked against IGoR. A later analysis scored TCR-TCR, TCR-HLA and TCR-CMV co-occurrence with hypergeometric tests, applying a repertoire-size bias correction to TCR pairs. False discovery rates were estimated in a later analysis by permuting HLA or CMV assignments 20 times. In a later analysis, co-occurring TCRs were grouped using DBSCAN, with TCRdist sequence similarity added in when clustering inside HLA-allele-positive subsets. Repertoires with fewer than 30,000 or more than 120,000 public chains, plus five repertoires with anomalous nucleotide sharing, were excluded from co-occurrence clustering. This immuneACCESS table, as held by TCRdb, lists in-frame sequences with V and J called but not all clones. Of the missing ones, under half trace to an unresolved V gene in checked studies; the others have no known cause. Clonal size and the V and J genes are those of that table, whereas D and trimming came from the DNA. This sample comprises hundreds of thousands of clones, about 78% of them detected only once. 3.5% to 4% of the sample goes to the ten largest clones.

Sequencing was carried out using PBMCs. The source of this sequence is a male donor in good health and CMV-seronegative. The sequence links TRBV5-6 to TRBJ2-7, and 7 bases in between align with TRBD2. CDR3 sequence: CASSSGGVDEQYF. In nucleotides, the sequence is TGTGCCAGCAGCTCTGGGGGGGTCGACGAGCAGTACTTC. The CDR3, completed at both ends by the reference TRBV5-6 and TRBJ2-7 genes, gives the full variable domain DAGVTQSPTHLIKTRGQQVTLRCSPKSGHDTVSWYQQALGQGPQFIFQYYEEEERQRGNFPDRFSGHQFPNYSSELNVNALLLGDSALYLCASSSGGVDEQYFGPGTRLTVT.